The 9 T cell receptor beta chains below all came from one sample that was sequenced in a study of resident and recirculating memory T cells in vitiligo. TCRdb's copy holds only in-frame clones and misses some; the assay was immunoSEQ multiplex PCR. Of over a hundred clones listed, 85% are singletons. Sample: non-lesional skin. Regarding subset: normal-appearing skin under Wood's lamp, at least 2 cm from depigmented macule. The receptors originated from a male donor with vitiligo.

The chain carries TRBV5-6 and TRBJ2-3; 7 nucleotides agree with TRBD1. The length of the CDR3 is 13 residues. Germline CDR1 and CDR2: SGHDT and YYEEEE. The junction had 4 bases not matched to a gene; V was cut back by 5 bases and J by 4 bases. This CDR3 reads CASRRTGADTQYF. CDR3 bases: TGTGCCAGCAGACGAACAGGGGCAGATACGCAGTATTTT.

The rearrangement links TRBV7-8 to TRBJ2-7; D gene unclear. Germline CDR1 reads SGHVS; CDR2 reads FQNEAQ. This CDR3 region has 14 residues. The V end was cut by 4 bases, the J end by 6 bases, with 16 bases between. CDR3 amino acids: CASSYRSRLIEQYF. The CDR3 DNA reads as TGTGCCAGCAGCTACCGTTCGAGGTTAATCGAGCAGTACTTC.

The chain is built from TRBV4-1 and TRBJ1-3; D may be TRBD1 (6 bases). Per germline, CDR1 MGHRA and CDR2 YSYEKL. V lost 4 bases, J lost 0 bases, and 10 bases lay in between. The CDR3 runs 15 residues. DNA of the CDR3: TGCGCCAGCAGCCGCAGGGGTGACTCTGGAAACACCATATATTTT. It translates to CASSRRGDSGNTIYF.

The chain recombines TRBV28 with TRBJ1-3; D may be TRBD1 (6 bases). This CDR3 contains 12 residues. CDR1 is MDHEN, CDR2 SYDVKM, per germline. Trimming removed 5 bases at V and 9 bases at J, with 11 bases between. The CDR3 coding sequence is TGTGCCAGCAGTAGCAGGGGCTCCACCATATATTTT. The encoded protein is CASSSRGSTIYF.

CDR3 nucleotide sequence: TGTGCCAGCAGCCCCTATAACGCGGGAGCAAGGGGGGACAATGAGCAGTTCTTC. It encodes CASSPYNAGARGDNEQFF. The chain couples TRBV7-9 to TRBJ2-1, with D possibly being TRBD2 (7 bases). Trimming cost V 5 bases and J 5 bases, with 25 bases left between them. CDR1 and CDR2 from the germline V gene are SEHNR and FQNEAQ (reference sequence). The CDR3 spans 18 residues.

V and J are TRBV28 and TRBJ2-1, with 10 bases lining up with TRBD1. The ends lost 3 bases at V and 8 bases at J; junction bases unmatched: 10. The CDR3 contains 16 residues. Germline CDR1 is MDHEN and CDR2 is SYDVKM. CDR3 in DNA: TGTGCCAGCAGTTTTAGGCCGGGACAGGGGTCGGATGAGCAGTTCTTC. It is translated as CASSFRPGQGSDEQFF. The whole variable domain, remainder taken from reference TRBV28 and TRBJ2-1, is DVKVTQSSRYLVKRTGEKVFLECVQDMDHENMFWYRQDPGLGLRLIYFSYDVKMKEKGDIPEGYSVSREKKERFSLILESASTNQTSMYLCASSFRPGQGSDEQFFGPGTRLTVL.

The chain links TRBV27 to TRBJ2-6, with unresolved D. The V end lost 5 bases, the J end lost 0 bases, and 8 bases lay between the germline ends. The length of the CDR3 is 15 residues. Germline V gene data show CDR1 as MNHEY and CDR2 as SMNVEV (reference sequence). This CDR3 reads CASSPPRSGANVLTF. CDR3 in DNA: TGTGCCAGCAGTCCCCCCCGCTCTGGGGCCAACGTCCTGACTTTC.

This clone occurred once. V and J are TRBV27 and TRBJ2-7; perhaps TRBD2 as D (6 bases). The CDR3 is 13 amino acids. Germline-derived CDR1 and CDR2 are MNHEY and SMNVEV (reference sequence). Trimming pared 8 bases from V and 4 bases from J, leaving 15 bases between. The CDR3 here is CASGLGGVYEQYF. The CDR3 DNA sequence: TGTGCCAGCGGGCTCGGCGGGGTTTACGAGCAGTACTTC.

The chain recombines TRBV15 with TRBJ2-1; a weak D match, TRBD2 (5 bases). This CDR3 region has 17 residues. V gave up 1 base and J gave up 6 bases, with 19 bases separating them. Germline V CDR1 and CDR2: LNHNV, YYDKDF (reference sequence). CDR3 in amino acids: CATSRGGEGRVPNEQFF. The DNA of the CDR3 is TGTGCCACCAGCAGAGGGGGTGAGGGTAGAGTGCCCAATGAGCAGTTCTTC.